This T cell receptor (beta chain) was identified in a study of blood T cell repertoires in COVID-19. The CDR3 has 16 residues. The V and J ends lost 7 bases and 1 base, in that order; junction bases with no gene match: 5. In germline, CDR1 is SNHLY, CDR2 FYNNEI. Authors' data handling: Estimates of nucleated cell counts were drawn from the amplification of reference gene primers. The repertoire was sequenced with immunoSEQ multiplex PCR; TCRdb's copy has only in-frame clones and lacks some. That table supplies the V and J calls and clone size; D and trimming were determined from the DNA. The sample includes approximately 90,000 clones, roughly 84% of them seen just once.

Sequenced material: peripheral blood. The clonotype was recovered from a woman of 80 years or more with acute or convalescent COVID-19. V and J are TRBV2 and TRBJ2-3; 13 bases align to TRBD2. CDR3 in DNA: TGTGCCAGCATCTCAGGACTAGCGGGGGGCACAGATACGCAGTATTTT. Its protein is CASISGLAGGTDTQYF.